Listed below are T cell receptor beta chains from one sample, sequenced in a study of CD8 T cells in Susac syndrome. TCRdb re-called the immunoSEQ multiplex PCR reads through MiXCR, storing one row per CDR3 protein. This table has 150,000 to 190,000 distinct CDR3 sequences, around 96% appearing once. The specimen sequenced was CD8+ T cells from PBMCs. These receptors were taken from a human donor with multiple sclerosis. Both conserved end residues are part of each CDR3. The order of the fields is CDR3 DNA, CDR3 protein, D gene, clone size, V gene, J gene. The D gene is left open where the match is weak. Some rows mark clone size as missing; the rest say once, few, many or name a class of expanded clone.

DNA: TGTGCCAGCAGCTCCTCCCCTAGCACAGATACGCAGTATTTT; CDR3: CASSSSPSTDTQYF; D: NA; size: NA; V: TRBV9; J: TRBJ2-3
DNA: TGTGCCATCAGGGGAACAGGGGGCAATCAGCCCCAGCATTTT; CDR3: CAIRGTGGNQPQHF; D: TRBD1; size: NA; V: TRBV10-3; J: TRBJ1-5
DNA: TGTGCCAGCTTCGACGCAACAGAGGCCGGGGAGCTGTTTTTT; CDR3: CASFDATEAGELFF; D: NA; size: NA; V: TRBV19; J: TRBJ2-2
DNA: TGTGCCAGCAGCGTACCCCGGTCGGGACAGGGGAAAGAGACCCAGTACTTC; CDR3: CASSVPRSGQGKETQYF; D: TRBD1; size: NA; V: TRBV9; J: TRBJ2-5
DNA: TGTGCCAGCAGCTTAGGAGGGGCCGTAACAGCCTCTGGGGCCAACGTCCTGACTTTC; CDR3: CASSLGGAVTASGANVLTF; D: NA; size: NA; V: TRBV7-8; J: TRBJ2-6
DNA: TGTGCCAGCAGTCTCCGGGTCCAACCCGGCTCTGGGGCCAACGTCCTGACTTTC; CDR3: CASSLRVQPGSGANVLTF; D: NA; size: NA; V: TRBV28; J: TRBJ2-6
DNA: TGTGCTAGTGGTTTGGGGTTCGGGAGCAATCAGCCCCAGCATTTT; CDR3: CASGLGFGSNQPQHF; D: NA; size: once; V: TRBV12-5; J: TRBJ1-5
DNA: TGCAGTGCTATAACCCCAACCGACAGGGGAGATGAAGCTTTCTTT; CDR3: CSAITPTDRGDEAFF; D: TRBD1; size: NA; V: TRBV20-1; J: TRBJ1-1
DNA: TGCAGTGCTAGAGATATTAGACCGGGCCCCGGGACCCTCCAAGAGACCCAGTACTTC; CDR3: CSARDIRPGPGTLQETQYF; D: NA; size: once; V: TRBV20-1; J: TRBJ2-5
DNA: TGTGCCAGCAGACAGGGAGGGGCGAACACTGAAGCTTTCTTT; CDR3: CASRQGGANTEAFF; D: NA; size: NA; V: TRBV27; J: TRBJ1-1
DNA: TGTGCCAGCAGCCCGCTTTACAGCTCCTACAATGAGCAGTTCTTC; CDR3: CASSPLYSSYNEQFF; D: NA; size: NA; V: TRBV5-4; J: TRBJ2-1
DNA: TGCGCCAGCAGCTTGATGGGCCACGAGCAGTACTTC; CDR3: CASSLMGHEQYF; D: NA; size: NA; V: TRBV5-1; J: TRBJ2-7
DNA: TGTGCCAGCAGCTCTGCGGGCCGCGAGCAGTACTTC; CDR3: CASSSAGREQYF; D: NA; size: NA; V: TRBV13; J: TRBJ2-7
DNA: TGTGCCAGTAGTGTCCAGGGAGAGGGGGATACGCAGTATTTT; CDR3: CASSVQGEGDTQYF; D: NA; size: once; V: TRBV19; J: TRBJ2-3
DNA: TGTGCCAGCAGTTTTTCAAGCCCCGGACGGGGGCCCCAGCATTTT; CDR3: CASSFSSPGRGPQHF; D: NA; size: once; V: TRBV12-3/TRBV12-4; J: TRBJ1-5
DNA: TGTGCCAGCGGGGAGAGCTCCTATAATTCACCCCTCCACTTT; CDR3: CASGESSYNSPLHF; D: NA; size: NA; V: TRBV9; J: TRBJ1-6
DNA: TGTGCCAGCAGTTCGCTAGCGGGGGGCGACAATGAGCAGTTCTTC; CDR3: CASSSLAGGDNEQFF; D: TRBD2; size: NA; V: TRBV27; J: TRBJ2-1
DNA: TGTGCCAGCAGCTTCCCCTCGGAACGCACCTATGGCTACACCTTC; CDR3: CASSFPSERTYGYTF; D: NA; size: NA; V: TRBV7-9; J: TRBJ1-2
DNA: TGTGCCAGCAGTGAAAATAGGCAGTTCTTC; CDR3: CASSENRQFF; D: NA; size: NA; V: TRBV2; J: TRBJ2-1
DNA: TGTGCCAGCAGTTTATTCACGGCCCCGAGCTCCTACGAGCAGTACTTC; CDR3: CASSLFTAPSSYEQYF; D: NA; size: NA; V: TRBV28; J: TRBJ2-7
DNA: TGTGCCAGCAGCCCCCCAACCGGGACACACTACGAGCAGTACTTC; CDR3: CASSPPTGTHYEQYF; D: NA; size: NA; V: TRBV11-2; J: TRBJ2-7
DNA: TGTGCCAGTAGTAGAAACCGGGACAGAGTCTATGGCTACACCTTC; CDR3: CASSRNRDRVYGYTF; D: TRBD1; size: NA; V: TRBV19; J: TRBJ1-2
DNA: TGCGCCAGCAGCCAAGGGTGGGACAGGGGCTACACCTTC; CDR3: CASSQGWDRGYTF; D: TRBD1; size: once; V: TRBV4-1; J: TRBJ1-2
DNA: TGCAGCGTTGAAGTGGAGACACCATACGAGCAGTACTTC; CDR3: CSVEVETPYEQYF; D: NA; size: NA; V: TRBV29-1; J: TRBJ2-7
DNA: TGTGCCAGCAGCCAAGATCTCGGGACACACGGGGACAATGAGCAGTTCTTC; CDR3: CASSQDLGTHGDNEQFF; D: NA; size: NA; V: TRBV14; J: TRBJ2-1
DNA: TGTGCCAGCAGCTTAGGGACCCAGAGCACAGATACGCAGTATTTT; CDR3: CASSLGTQSTDTQYF; D: NA; size: once; V: TRBV7-9; J: TRBJ2-3
DNA: TGTGCCAGCAGCCATCGATACAGGGAGGGGCGAGATACGCAGTATTTT; CDR3: CASSHRYREGRDTQYF; D: NA; size: NA; V: TRBV3-1; J: TRBJ2-3
DNA: TGTGCCAGCAGTTACGCCGAGGGATTAAACTATGGCTACACCTTC; CDR3: CASSYAEGLNYGYTF; D: NA; size: NA; V: TRBV6-5; J: TRBJ1-2
DNA: TGTGCCACCAGCAGAGATAGAGGACAGCAAGAGACCCAGTACTTC; CDR3: CATSRDRGQQETQYF; D: NA; size: NA; V: TRBV15; J: TRBJ2-5
DNA: TGTGCCAGCAGTTTATCAGGGAATTCACCCCTCCACTTT; CDR3: CASSLSGNSPLHF; D: NA; size: once; V: TRBV27; J: TRBJ1-6
DNA: TGTGCCAGCAGTCCCCGACCGAGCGGGGGGCCGACCTACGAGCAGTACTTC; CDR3: CASSPRPSGGPTYEQYF; D: TRBD2; size: NA; V: TRBV28; J: TRBJ2-7
DNA: TGTGCCAGCAGTCCCACCCTTTCGACCGAAGAGACCCAGTACTTC; CDR3: CASSPTLSTEETQYF; D: NA; size: NA; V: TRBV27; J: TRBJ2-5
DNA: TGTGCCAGCAGTCAAGACAGGGGGCGGGGAGAGACCCAGTACTTC; CDR3: CASSQDRGRGETQYF; D: TRBD1; size: NA; V: TRBV28; J: TRBJ2-5
DNA: TGTGCCAGCAGTTCCCAGGCAGGGTGGACTGAAGCTTTCTTT; CDR3: CASSSQAGWTEAFF; D: NA; size: NA; V: TRBV12-3/TRBV12-4; J: TRBJ1-1
DNA: TGTGCCAGCAAAAAGGACCGAAACACCATATATTTT; CDR3: CASKKDRNTIYF; D: NA; size: NA; V: TRBV13; J: TRBJ1-3
DNA: TGTGCCAGCGATTTGGACACTGAAGCTTTCTTT; CDR3: CASDLDTEAFF; D: NA; size: NA; V: TRBV2; J: TRBJ1-1
DNA: TGTGCCAGCAGTTTTACGCGACCAGATACGCAGTATTTT; CDR3: CASSFTRPDTQYF; D: NA; size: once; V: TRBV27; J: TRBJ2-3
DNA: TGTGCCAGCAGTTGGCAGGGATCGGGTCAGCCCCAGCATTTT; CDR3: CASSWQGSGQPQHF; D: NA; size: NA; V: TRBV27; J: TRBJ1-5
DNA: TGTGCCAGCAGCCGGAACAGGGGGGGAGAAGAAAAACTGTTTTTT; CDR3: CASSRNRGGEEKLFF; D: TRBD1; size: NA; V: TRBV14; J: TRBJ1-4
DNA: TGTGCCTTTGGACAGGGGGCGACTTACGAGCAGTACTTC; CDR3: CAFGQGATYEQYF; D: TRBD1; size: NA; V: TRBV30; J: TRBJ2-7
DNA: TGTGCCAGCAGTTTAGGGACAGGGAGGTACGAGCAGTACTTC; CDR3: CASSLGTGRYEQYF; D: TRBD1; size: NA; V: TRBV28; J: TRBJ2-7
DNA: TGTGCCAGCAGTGAGGACTCCCTAGACCCAGATACGCAGTATTTT; CDR3: CASSEDSLDPDTQYF; D: NA; size: NA; V: TRBV2; J: TRBJ2-3
DNA: TGCAGTGCTCGGGACAGGGGCTGGGGTAATGAGCAGTTCTTC; CDR3: CSARDRGWGNEQFF; D: TRBD1; size: NA; V: TRBV20-1; J: TRBJ2-1
DNA: TGTGCCTGGAGTGCAGGGTACTATGGCTACACCTTC; CDR3: CAWSAGYYGYTF; D: NA; size: NA; V: TRBV30; J: TRBJ1-2
DNA: TGCGCCAGCAGCCAAGTAGCCGCGAGCTCCTACGAGCAGTACTTC; CDR3: CASSQVAASSYEQYF; D: NA; size: NA; V: TRBV4-3; J: TRBJ2-7
DNA: TGTGCCTGGACGCAGGGCAAGAATCAGCCCCAGCATTTT; CDR3: CAWTQGKNQPQHF; D: NA; size: NA; V: TRBV30; J: TRBJ1-5
DNA: TGTGCCAGCAGCGTAGGTCCGGGGTTGTCAGAGACCCAGTACTTC; CDR3: CASSVGPGLSETQYF; D: NA; size: NA; V: TRBV9; J: TRBJ2-5
DNA: TGTGCCACCAGCAGAGATTCGACCGAAAACTATGGCTACACCTTC; CDR3: CATSRDSTENYGYTF; D: NA; size: NA; V: TRBV15; J: TRBJ1-2